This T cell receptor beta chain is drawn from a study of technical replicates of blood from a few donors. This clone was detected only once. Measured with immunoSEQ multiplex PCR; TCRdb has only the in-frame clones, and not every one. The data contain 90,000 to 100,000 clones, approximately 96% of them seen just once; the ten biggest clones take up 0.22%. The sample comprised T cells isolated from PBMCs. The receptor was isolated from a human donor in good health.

This CDR3 reads CASSAGTGGRKAFF. The CDR3 DNA reads TGTGCCAGTAGTGCCGGGACAGGGGGACGGAAAGCTTTCTTT. The chain carries TRBV19 and TRBJ1-1; 11 bases map to TRBD1. Per the germline V gene, CDR1 is LNHDA and CDR2 is SQIVND (reference sequence). This CDR3 is built from 14 residues. The junction had 8 bases not matched to a gene; V was cut back by 5 bases and J by 9 bases. Full variable domain (remainder filled in from reference TRBV19 and TRBJ1-1): DGGITQSPKYLFRKEGQNVTLSCEQNLNHDAMYWYRQDPGQGLRLIYYSQIVNDFQKGDIAEGYSVSREKKESFPLTVTSAQKNPTAFYLCASSAGTGGRKAFFGQGTRLTVV.